The clone carrying this TCR beta chain was detected only a few times. Its antigen is not known. The PCR employed 60 Vbeta primers together with 13 Jbeta primers. Sequenced by immunoSEQ multiplex PCR; TCRdb stores in-frame clones only, minus some. The sample gives about 160,000 clones, around 60% of which show up once; 5.5% to 9% is in the top ten. This specimen comes from a study of cytomegalovirus exposure and HLA in healthy donors. Study-wide points: With later analysis, a missense DCLRE1C variant became linked to TCR beta V- and J-gene trimming.

J lost 4 bases, V lost 3 bases, and 2 bases had no gene match. The CDR3 extends over 15 amino acids. Per germline, CDR1 LGHNA and CDR2 YSLEER. The specimen was PBMCs. The TCR originated in a woman aged 55-75 years in good health and CMV-seropositive. The chain has TRBV4-3 and TRBJ1-5; TRBD1 matches at 11 bases. The CDR3 nucleotides are TGCGCCAGCAGCCAGGGACAGGGGGTAAATCAGCCCCAGCATTTT. Protein: CASSQGQGVNQPQHF.